The source of this T cell receptor beta chain is a study of cytotoxic CD8 clonotypes in ibrutinib-treated CLL. Across the whole study: Following treatment for a median about 12 months, range 6 to 36, response samples were then taken. A mean of around 270,000 productive templates and tens of thousands of productive rearrangements was obtained per sample.

Germline V lookup: CDR1 GTSNPN, CDR2 SVGIG (reference sequence). V gave up 8 bases and J gave up 7 bases, with 17 bases separating them. The CDR3 extends over 12 amino acids. The study, taken as a whole, reports: Baseline clonality exceeded age-matched healthy donors and tracked circulating CD8+ T-cell counts.

The sequencing depth, 1 in 200,000 to 1 in 1 million T cells, was the target. Sequencing was performed with immunoSEQ multiplex PCR; in TCRdb, only in-frame clones are kept and a portion is missing. The sample has 200,000 to 250,000 clones; roughly 79% are singletons. With respect to this clone: Its antigen is as yet unknown.

The V and J genes are TRBV30 and TRBJ1-2; D perhaps matches TRBD1 (6 bases). The sequencing here drew on PBMCs, taken after 12 months of ibrutinib treatment. The sequence derives from a human donor with chronic lymphocytic leukemia. CDR3 DNA sequence: TGTGCCGCTCTGCAGGGCAGGGGTGGCTACACCTTC. It encodes CAALQGRGGYTF.